This T cell receptor beta chain was recorded in a study of blood T cells in healthy people across ages. The study, taken as a whole, reports: Age brought a roughly linear fall in TCR beta diversity measured per million T cells.

Remarks on this clonotype: The antigen is undetermined.

Deletions cut 7 bases from V and 11 bases from J, with 19 bases between. The CDR3 runs 13 residues. A second PCR, run for 7 to 11 cycles, used a sample-barcoded 5' primer plus a J-beta primer mix. MiXCR, run by TCRdb on the 5' RACE reads, gives a single entry per CDR3 protein. The repertoire includes hundreds of thousands of distinct CDR3 sequences, over 40% of them detected once, and about 32% sits in the top ten. The sequenced sample was blood. This chain connects TRBV12-3 or TRBV12-4 to TRBJ2-3, with D maybe TRBD2 (5 bases). This TCR was sampled from a man aged 80 or over in good health. For the CDR3, the DNA is TGTGCCAGCAATAGAGAGGGAATAGATGTGCAGTATTTT. It translates to CASNREGIDVQYF.